One and the same sample provided the 9 T cell receptor beta chains below, sequenced in a study of T-cell reconstitution after alpha-beta-depleted transplantation in children. Preparation of the TCRbeta library was carried out with unique molecular identifiers. TCRdb used MiXCR to reprocess the PCR reads, holding one entry per CDR3 protein. This table holds approximately 800,000 distinct CDR3 sequences, roughly 16% found once. Sequenced material: PBMCs, mostly from graft donor cells, taken 360 days after TCRalphabeta/CD19-depleted stem cell transplant. All receptors derive from a male patient between 5 and 17 years old who had a stem cell transplant for acute lymphoblastic leukemia, so the T cells may come from the graft donor.

This clonotype was found many times. The DNA for the CDR3 is TGTGCCAGCAGCCGGAGGACAGATACGCAGTATTTT. It specifies CASSRRTDTQYF. This chain links TRBV3-1 with TRBJ2-3, with a weak D call TRBD2 (5 bases). Germline V lookup: CDR1 LGHDT, CDR2 YNNKEL (reference sequence). The V gene lost 4 bases and the J gene lost 3 bases, with 5 bases spanning the gap. The CDR3 extends over 12 amino acids.

The V and J genes are TRBV27 and TRBJ2-1; 9 bases line up with TRBD2. With 7 bases clipped from V and 6 bases from J, the junction kept 16 bases outside the gene matches. The germline gives CDR1 MNHEY, CDR2 SMNVEV (reference sequence). The CDR3 sequence is 17 residues long. CDR3: CASTGVLIAGAPNEQFF. The CDR3, as DNA: TGTGCCAGCACCGGGGTGCTAATAGCGGGAGCCCCCAATGAGCAGTTCTTC.

The chain combines TRBV7-3 with TRBJ1-1; 9 positions agree with TRBD1. CDR3 length: 17 amino acids. The V gene end was trimmed by 4 bases and the J gene end by 1 base; junction bases not matched to a gene: 10. In germline, CDR1 is SGHTA, CDR2 FQGTGA. The DNA of the CDR3 is TGTGCCAGCAGCTCCTTGACAGGGGGGCTTCCGAACACTGAAGCTTTCTTT. This codes for CASSSLTGGLPNTEAFF.

The V and J genes are TRBV5-5 and TRBJ2-7; D unresolved. Germline CDR1 and CDR2: SGHKS and YYEKEE (reference sequence). This CDR3 comprises 13 residues. Trimming removed 1 base from V and 5 bases from J, with 10 bases in between. CDR3 loop: CASSLTDQHEQYF. As DNA, the CDR3 is TGTGCCAGCAGCTTGACGGACCAGCACGAGCAGTACTTC. The full variable domain, rest sourced from reference TRBV5-5 and TRBJ2-7, is DAGVTQSPTHLIKTRGQQVTLRCSPISGHKSVSWYQQVLGQGPQFIFQYYEKEERGRGNFPDRFSARQFPNYSSELNVNALLLGDSALYLCASSLTDQHEQYFGPGTRLTVT.

The gene calls are TRBV4-1 and TRBJ2-1, with a tentative D call TRBD2 (6 bases). The V gene's germline CDR1 is MGHRA and CDR2 YSYEKL. V lost 0 bases to trimming and J lost 0 bases, with 12 bases between them. CDR3 length equals 17 residues. DNA of the CDR3: TGCGCCAGCAGCCAAGACCTAGCGAGTAGCTCCTACAATGAGCAGTTCTTC. Protein: CASSQDLASSSYNEQFF.

The chain uses TRBV21-1 and TRBJ2-7; the D segment call TRBD2 is taken from the table without a DNA check. TRBV21-1 is a known pseudogene. The length of the CDR3 is 16 residues. CDR3 sequence reads: CARGPGGEGILLEQYF. The CDR3 bases are TGTGCCAGGGGCCCTGGCGGGGAAGGCATTTTACTCGAGCAGTACTTC.

This chain uses TRBV30 with TRBJ2-5, with D tentatively TRBD2 (6 bases). The V end lost 0 bases, the J end lost 5 bases, and 10 bases lay between the germline ends. CDR3 size: 13 residues. In germline, CDR1 is GTSNPN, CDR2 SVGIG (reference sequence). The CDR3 region has the DNA TGTGCCTGGAGTGTTTGGAGCGGGGAGACCCAGTACTTC. Its protein is CAWSVWSGETQYF. Full variable domain (outside the CDR3, taken from reference TRBV30 and TRBJ2-5): SQTIHQWPATLVQPVGSPLSLECTVEGTSNPNLYWYRQAAGRGLQLLFYSVGIGQISSEVPQNLSASRPQDRQFILSSKKLLLSDSGFYLCAWSVWSGETQYFGPGTRLLVL.

The chain has TRBV4-1 and TRBJ1-1; 10 bases are a match to TRBD1. The CDR3 is 19 amino acids. The ends lost 2 bases at V and 0 bases at J; junction bases unmatched: 12. Germline CDR1 MGHRA, CDR2 YSYEKL. The CDR3 sequence: CASSQPGTGDGLMNTEAFF. CDR3 sequence (DNA): TGCGCCAGCAGCCAACCAGGGACAGGGGATGGTCTGATGAACACTGAAGCTTTCTTT.

The rearrangement uses TRBV12-3 or TRBV12-4 and TRBJ1-2; TRBD1 aligns across 8 bases. The CDR3 contains 15 residues. Losses at the gene ends were 0 bases for V and 4 bases for J; bases not matched to a gene: 4. This CDR3 is CASSLAQGAGYGYTF. As DNA, the CDR3 is TGTGCCAGCAGTTTAGCTCAGGGGGCTGGCTATGGCTACACCTTC.